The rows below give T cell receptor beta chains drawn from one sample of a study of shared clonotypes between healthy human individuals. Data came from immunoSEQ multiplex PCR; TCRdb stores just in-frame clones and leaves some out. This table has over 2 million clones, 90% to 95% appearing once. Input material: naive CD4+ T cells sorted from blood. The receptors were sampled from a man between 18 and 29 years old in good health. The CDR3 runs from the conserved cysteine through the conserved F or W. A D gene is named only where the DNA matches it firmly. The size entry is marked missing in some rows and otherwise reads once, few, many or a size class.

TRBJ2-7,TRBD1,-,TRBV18,CASSPQGRYEQYF,TGTGCCAGCTCCCCACAGGGGCGCTACGAGCAGTACTTC
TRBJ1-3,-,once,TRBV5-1,CASSAQGPLSGNTIYF,TGCGCCAGCAGCGCACAGGGTCCCCTCTCTGGAAACACCATATATTTT
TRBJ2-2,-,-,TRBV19,CASSMVGRNTGELFF,TGTGCCAGTAGTATGGTCGGGAGGAACACCGGGGAGCTGTTTTTT
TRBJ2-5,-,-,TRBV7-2,CASSSSIETQYF,TGTGCCAGCAGCTCTTCTATAGAGACCCAGTACTTC
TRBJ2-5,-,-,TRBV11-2,CASSLAPRGSYQETQYF,TGTGCCAGCAGCTTAGCGCCCAGGGGTTCGTACCAAGAGACCCAGTACTTC
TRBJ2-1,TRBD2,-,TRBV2,CASSITSGGPGGEQFF,TGTGCCAGCAGTATCACTAGCGGGGGGCCCGGGGGTGAGCAGTTCTTC
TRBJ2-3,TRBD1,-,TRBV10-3,CATQGKSTDTQYF,TGTGCCACACAGGGGAAAAGCACAGATACGCAGTATTTT
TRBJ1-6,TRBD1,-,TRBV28,CAADRGQNNSPLHF,TGTGCCGCCGACAGGGGTCAAAATAATTCACCCCTCCACTTT
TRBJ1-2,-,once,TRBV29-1,CSVAFTSANGYTF,TGCAGCGTTGCGTTTACCTCCGCGAATGGCTACACCTTC
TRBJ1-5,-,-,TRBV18,CASSPSSGGHNQPQHF,TGTGCCAGCTCACCCTCGTCCGGGGGTCACAATCAGCCCCAGCATTTT
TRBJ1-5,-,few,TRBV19,CASTLNDGYNQPQHF,TGTGCCAGTACCTTAAATGACGGCTACAATCAGCCCCAGCATTTT
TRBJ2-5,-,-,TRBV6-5,CASSRGGTKTQYF,TGTGCCAGCAGTCGCGGAGGCACCAAGACCCAGTACTTC
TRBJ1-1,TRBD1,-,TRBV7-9,CASGQGANTEAFF,TGTGCCAGCGGACAGGGGGCGAACACTGAAGCTTTCTTT
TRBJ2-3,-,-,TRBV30,CAWSRGTDTQYF,TGTGCCTGGAGTCGGGGCACAGATACGCAGTATTTT
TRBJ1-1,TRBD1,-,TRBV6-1,CASSEATGGVNTEAFF,TGTGCCAGCAGTGAAGCTACAGGGGGGGTGAACACTGAAGCTTTCTTT
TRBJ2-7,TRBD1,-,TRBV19,CASRPGQGAYEQYF,TGTGCCAGTAGGCCGGGACAGGGGGCCTACGAGCAGTACTTC
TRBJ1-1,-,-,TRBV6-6,CASNKREGGNTEAFF,TGTGCCAGCAACAAACGGGAGGGTGGGAACACTGAAGCTTTCTTT
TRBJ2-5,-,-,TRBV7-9,CASSLAPGREETQYF,TGTGCCAGCAGCTTAGCGCCGGGTAGGGAAGAGACCCAGTACTTC
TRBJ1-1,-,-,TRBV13,CASSLGRGDMNTEAFF,TGTGCCAGCAGCTTAGGCCGAGGGGATATGAACACTGAAGCTTTCTTT
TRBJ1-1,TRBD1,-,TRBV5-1,CASSEDRVWVNTEAFF,TGCGCCAGCAGCGAGGACAGGGTCTGGGTTAACACTGAAGCTTTCTTT
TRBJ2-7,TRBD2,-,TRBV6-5,CASSYMRGAYEQYF,TGTGCCAGCAGTTACATGCGGGGGGCCTACGAGCAGTACTTC
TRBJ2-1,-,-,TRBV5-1,CASQSKLNSYNEQFF,TGCGCCAGCCAGAGTAAACTCAACTCCTACAATGAGCAGTTCTTC
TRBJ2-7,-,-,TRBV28,CAAQGSYEQYF,TGTGCCGCCCAGGGTAGCTACGAGCAGTACTTC
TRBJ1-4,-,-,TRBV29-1,CSSGPRSTNEKLFF,TGCAGCTCCGGACCACGGTCGACTAATGAAAAACTGTTTTTT
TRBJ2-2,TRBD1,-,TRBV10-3,CAISESTRTGGTGELFF,TGTGCCATCAGTGAGTCGACTCGTACAGGGGGAACCGGGGAGCTGTTTTTT
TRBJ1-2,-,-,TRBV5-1,CASSSGQSYGYTF,TGCGCCAGCAGCTCAGGACAAAGCTATGGCTACACCTTC
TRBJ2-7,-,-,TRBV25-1,CASSATGQSYEQYF,TGTGCCAGCAGCGCTACTGGACAGTCCTACGAGCAGTACTTC
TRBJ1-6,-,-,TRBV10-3,CASSEGQGYAPLHF,TGTGCCAGCAGTGAGGGCCAGGGCTATGCACCCCTCCACTTT
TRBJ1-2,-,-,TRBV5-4,CASSFSSTTNYGYTF,TGTGCCAGCAGCTTTTCCTCCACGACCAACTATGGCTACACCTTC
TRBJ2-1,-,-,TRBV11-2,CASSTRPLYNEQFF,TGTGCCAGCAGCACTCGACCTCTTTACAATGAGCAGTTCTTC
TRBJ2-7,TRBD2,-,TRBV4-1,CASSQEESSGGFGKTYEQYF,TGCGCCAGCAGCCAAGAAGAGTCTAGCGGGGGGTTCGGAAAAACCTACGAGCAGTACTTC
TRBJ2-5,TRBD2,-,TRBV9,CASSVGTSNGETQYF,TGTGCCAGCAGCGTCGGGACTAGCAATGGAGAGACCCAGTACTTC
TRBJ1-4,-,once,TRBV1,CTSSQDPPNKGEKLFF,TGCACCAGCAGCCAAGATCCCCCAAACAAAGGTGAAAAACTGTTTTTT
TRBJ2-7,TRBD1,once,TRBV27,CASSHRDRAYEQYF,TGTGCCAGCAGCCACCGGGACAGGGCCTACGAGCAGTACTTC
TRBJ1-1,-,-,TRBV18,CASSPTQGGTEAFF,TGTGCCAGCTCACCGACACAGGGAGGGACTGAAGCTTTCTTT
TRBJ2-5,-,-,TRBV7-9,CASSLRTEGETQYF,TGTGCCAGCAGCTTAAGGACGGAAGGAGAGACCCAGTACTTC
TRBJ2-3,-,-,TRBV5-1,CASSFNTDTQYF,TGCGCCAGCAGCTTCAACACAGATACGCAGTATTTT
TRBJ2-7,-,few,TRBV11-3,CASSLDRLAYEQYF,TGTGCCAGCAGCTTAGACCGGCTAGCCTACGAGCAGTACTTC
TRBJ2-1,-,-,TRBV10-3,CAISESGLNNEQFF,TGTGCCATCAGTGAGTCTGGACTGAACAATGAGCAGTTCTTC
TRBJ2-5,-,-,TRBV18,CASSPGSSVQETQYF,TGTGCCAGCTCCCCCGGTTCTAGCGTGCAAGAGACCCAGTACTTC
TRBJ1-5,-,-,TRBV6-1,CASRPENQPQHF,TGTGCCAGCCGCCCAGAGAATCAGCCCCAGCATTTT
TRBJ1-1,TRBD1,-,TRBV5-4,CASSLPQGTHTEAFF,TGTGCCAGCAGCCTACCACAGGGGACCCACACTGAAGCTTTCTTT
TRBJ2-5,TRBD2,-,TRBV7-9,CASSTRGLADFWGETQYF,TGTGCCAGCAGCACGAGGGGACTAGCGGACTTTTGGGGTGAGACCCAGTACTTC
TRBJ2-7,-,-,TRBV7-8,CASSSNRVYEQYF,TGTGCCAGCAGTTCGAACAGGGTCTACGAGCAGTACTTC
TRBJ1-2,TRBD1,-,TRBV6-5,CASSYGDRDGYTF,TGTGCCAGCAGTTACGGTGACAGGGATGGCTACACCTTC
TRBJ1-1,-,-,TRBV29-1,CSVSGAPGSNTEAFF,TGCAGCGTTTCAGGCGCCCCAGGGTCTAACACTGAAGCTTTCTTT
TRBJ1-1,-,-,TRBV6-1,CASSDFGSINTEAFF,TGTGCCAGCAGTGATTTCGGGTCGATAAACACTGAAGCTTTCTTT
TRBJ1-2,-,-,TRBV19,CASSIREGYTF,TGTGCCAGTAGTATACGAGAGGGCTACACCTTC
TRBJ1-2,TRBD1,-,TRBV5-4,CASSFTGTAYGYTF,TGTGCCAGCAGCTTTACCGGGACAGCCTATGGCTACACCTTC
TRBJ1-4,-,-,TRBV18,CASSPPSDRASEKLFF,TGTGCCAGCTCACCACCCAGTGACAGAGCCAGTGAAAAACTGTTTTTT
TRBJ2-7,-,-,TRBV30,CAWSAGPSSYEQYF,TGTGCCTGGAGTGCAGGGCCTAGCTCCTACGAGCAGTACTTC
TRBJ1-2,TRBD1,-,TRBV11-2,CASSPTGGFKLYGYTF,TGTGCCAGCAGCCCTACAGGGGGCTTCAAACTATATGGCTACACCTTC
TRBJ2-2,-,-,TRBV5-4,CASSLALFGGPNTGELFF,TGTGCCAGCAGCTTGGCCCTCTTCGGGGGACCGAACACCGGGGAGCTGTTTTTT
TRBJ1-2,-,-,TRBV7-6,CASSLRRSDSNYGYTF,TGTGCCAGCAGCCTTAGGAGGTCCGATTCTAACTATGGCTACACCTTC